The source of this T cell receptor (beta chain) is a study of cytomegalovirus exposure and HLA in healthy donors. Overall study: Within the Caucasian-associated ancestry cluster were approximately 77% of the approximately 400 genotyped donors.

A word on this clone: The antigen is undetermined.

Overall study results and limits: Most TCR sequences showed up rarely, but some public TCRs showed up in many donors. The CMV antigen specificity of a few CMV-associated chains was confirmed through in vitro analysis.

The CDR3 has 13 residues. The germline gives CDR1 MDHEN, CDR2 SYDVKM. The V gene lost 7 bases and the J gene lost 5 bases, with 13 bases spanning the gap. Primers: 60 Vbeta forward and 13 Jbeta reverse. The protocol was immunoSEQ multiplex PCR, while the TCRdb copy is restricted to in-frame clones and leaves out a portion. The sample contains about 140,000 clones, approximately 61% of which appear only once. When sampled, the donors appeared nominally healthy, though they likely had unrecorded immune exposures. The sample was PBMCs. The sequence was collected from a human donor in good health. This chain joins TRBV28 and TRBJ2-3; D perhaps matches TRBD2 (5 bases). CDR3 sequence reads: CASTGPGGDTQYF. The CDR3 bases are TGTGCCAGCACGGGTCCAGGAGGAGATACGCAGTATTTT.